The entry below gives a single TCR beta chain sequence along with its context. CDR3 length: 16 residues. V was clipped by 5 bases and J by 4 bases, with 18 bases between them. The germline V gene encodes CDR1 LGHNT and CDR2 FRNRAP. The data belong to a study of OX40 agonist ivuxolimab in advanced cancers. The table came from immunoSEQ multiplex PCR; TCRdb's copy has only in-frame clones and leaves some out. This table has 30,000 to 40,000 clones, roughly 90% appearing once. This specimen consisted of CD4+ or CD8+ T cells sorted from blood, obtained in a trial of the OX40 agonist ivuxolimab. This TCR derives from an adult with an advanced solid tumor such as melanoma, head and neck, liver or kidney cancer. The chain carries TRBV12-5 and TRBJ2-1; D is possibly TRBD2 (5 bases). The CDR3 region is CASGPPVGRRYNEQFF. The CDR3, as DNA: TGTGCTAGTGGTCCCCCCGTGGGGAGACGATACAATGAGCAGTTCTTC.